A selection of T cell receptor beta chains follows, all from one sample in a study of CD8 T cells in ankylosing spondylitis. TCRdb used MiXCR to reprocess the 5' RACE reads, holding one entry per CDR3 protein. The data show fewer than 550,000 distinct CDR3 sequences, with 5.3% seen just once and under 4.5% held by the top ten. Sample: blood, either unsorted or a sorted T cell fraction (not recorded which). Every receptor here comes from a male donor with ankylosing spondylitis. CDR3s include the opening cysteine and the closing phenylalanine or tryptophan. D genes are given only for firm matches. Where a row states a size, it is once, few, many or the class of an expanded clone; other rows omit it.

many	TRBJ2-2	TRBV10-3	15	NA	TGTGCCATCAGTGAGTCCCGGACCCGCACCGGGGAGCTGTTTTTT	CAISESRTRTGELFF
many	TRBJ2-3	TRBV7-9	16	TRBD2	TGTGCCAGCAGCGGTTGGACTAGCGGGAGGATGAATACGCAGTATTTT	CASSGWTSGRMNTQYF
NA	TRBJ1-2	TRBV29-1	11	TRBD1	TGCAGCGGCCGACAGGGTGACGGCTACACCTTC	CSGRQGDGYTF
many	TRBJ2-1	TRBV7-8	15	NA	TGTGCCAGCAGCTTTGGCAGGGCGCAATACAATGAGCAGTTCTTC	CASSFGRAQYNEQFF
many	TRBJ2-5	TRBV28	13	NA	TGTGCCAGCAGTTTGGTACAGCCGGAGACCCAGTACTTC	CASSLVQPETQYF
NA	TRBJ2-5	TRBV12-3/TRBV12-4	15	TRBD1	TGTGCCAGCAGAGCCGACAGGGGGGCCGGGGAGACCCAGTACTTC	CASRADRGAGETQYF
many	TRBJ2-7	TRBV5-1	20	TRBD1	TGCGCCAGCAGCTTGGTCGCGACAGGGGGCGGAAATTCCCTTAGGTACGAGCAGTACTTC	CASSLVATGGGNSLRYEQYF
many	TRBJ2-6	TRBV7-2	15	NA	TGTGCCAGCAGCTTTCCCCTCTCTGGGGCCAACGTCCTGACTTTC	CASSFPLSGANVLTF
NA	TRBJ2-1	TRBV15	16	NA	TGTGCCACCAGCAGGCTCCGGACGGGGACCTACAATGAGCAGTTCTTC	CATSRLRTGTYNEQFF
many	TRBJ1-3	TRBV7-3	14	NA	TGTGCCAGCAGCCCCGGGACATCTGGAAACACCATATATTTT	CASSPGTSGNTIYF
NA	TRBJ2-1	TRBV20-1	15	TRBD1	TGCAGTGCTAGAGACGGGACAGGGGACAACAATGAGCAGTTCTTC	CSARDGTGDNNEQFF
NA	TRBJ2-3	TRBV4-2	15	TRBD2	TGTGCCAGCAGCCAGGTAGCGGGAAACACAGATACGCAGTATTTT	CASSQVAGNTDTQYF
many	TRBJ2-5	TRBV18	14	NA	TGTGCCAGCTCACCAGCCCGGGACGTAGAGACCCAGTACTTC	CASSPARDVETQYF
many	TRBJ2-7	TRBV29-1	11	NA	TGCAGCGCCGTTAAAGCCTACGAGCAGTACTTC	CSAVKAYEQYF
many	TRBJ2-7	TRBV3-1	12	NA	TGTGCCAGCAGCTCCTTTGGGGGCGAGCAGTACTTC	CASSSFGGEQYF
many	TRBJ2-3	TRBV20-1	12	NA	TGCAGTGGGACAGCCCCTTGGGGTACGCAGTATTTT	CSGTAPWGTQYF
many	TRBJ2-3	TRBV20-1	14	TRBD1	TGCAGTGTCAGCGGGACAGGGATAACAGATACGCAGTATTTT	CSVSGTGITDTQYF
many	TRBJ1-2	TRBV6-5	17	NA	TGTGCCAGCAGTTACTCGACGTTTTTAGGGAGGAGCGGTGGCTACACCTTC	CASSYSTFLGRSGGYTF
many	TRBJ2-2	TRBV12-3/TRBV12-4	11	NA	TGTGCCAGCAGGGATACCGGGGAGCTGTTTTTT	CASRDTGELFF
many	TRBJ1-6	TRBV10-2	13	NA	TGCGCCAGCAGTGAACAGCTAAGTTCACCCCTCCACTTT	CASSEQLSSPLHF
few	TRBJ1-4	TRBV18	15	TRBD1	TGTGCCAGCTCAGAACAGGGGACAACTAATGAAAAACTGTTTTTT	CASSEQGTTNEKLFF
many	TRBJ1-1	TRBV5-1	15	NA	TGCGCCAGCAGCTTGGCTAGGGGATCAGGCACTGAAGCTTTCTTT	CASSLARGSGTEAFF
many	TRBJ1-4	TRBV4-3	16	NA	TGCGCCAGCAGCCAAGATTACAGGGATTCTAATGAAAAACTGTTTTTT	CASSQDYRDSNEKLFF
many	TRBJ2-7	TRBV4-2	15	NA	TGTGCCAGCAGCCAAGATTTCAGCTACTCCTACGAGCAGTACTTC	CASSQDFSYSYEQYF
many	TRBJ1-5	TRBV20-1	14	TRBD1	TGCAGTGCTAGAGGGGGACAGGGAGTTCAGCCCCAGCATTTT	CSARGGQGVQPQHF
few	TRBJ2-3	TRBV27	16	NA	TGTGCCAGCAGTCCGACGGAGGAGGCCCTCACAGATACGCAGTATTTT	CASSPTEEALTDTQYF
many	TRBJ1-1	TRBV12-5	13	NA	TGTGCTAGTGGTTTGGAGGGGAACACTGAAGCTTTCTTT	CASGLEGNTEAFF